The entry below gives a single TCR beta chain sequence along with its context. This entry comes from a study of control samples from healthy donors and cancer patients. The germline CDR1 and CDR2 sequences are SGHVS and FQNEAQ. J lost 3 bases, V lost 6 bases, and 6 bases had no gene match. CDR3 length: 14 amino acids. The method was immunoSEQ multiplex PCR; TCRdb's version includes in-frame clones alone and lacks a portion of them. The sample lists 100,000 to 120,000 clones, approximately 80% seen once, with approximately 7% in the top ten. This chain joins TRBV7-8 and TRBJ1-2; TRBD1 matches 8 bases. This sequence was found in a man aged 18 to 30 in good health. The source material was blood. The CDR3 spells CASSPGQGYYGYTF. The CDR3 DNA follows: TGTGCCAGCAGTCCCGGACAGGGCTACTATGGCTACACCTTC.